This T cell receptor beta chain emerged from a study of blood T cell repertoires in COVID-19. Study details: Specimens from acute and convalescent COVID-19 originated in the United States, Italy and Spain.

TCRdb's table, derived via immunoSEQ multiplex PCR, lists solely in-frame clones and lacks some. This sample has about 150,000 clones, with 70% to 90% found just once. The CDR3 spans 13 residues. Per the germline V gene, CDR1 is LGHNT and CDR2 is FRNRAP. V was cut by 4 bases and J by 4 bases, with 10 bases left in between. The chain uses TRBV12-5 and TRBJ1-1; D gene ambiguous. Sequencing was performed on peripheral blood. The clonotype originates from a woman in her 70s with acute or convalescent COVID-19. CDR3 in amino acids: CASGYGRGTEAFF. The CDR3 DNA follows: TGTGCTAGTGGTTATGGGCGTGGCACTGAAGCTTTCTTT.